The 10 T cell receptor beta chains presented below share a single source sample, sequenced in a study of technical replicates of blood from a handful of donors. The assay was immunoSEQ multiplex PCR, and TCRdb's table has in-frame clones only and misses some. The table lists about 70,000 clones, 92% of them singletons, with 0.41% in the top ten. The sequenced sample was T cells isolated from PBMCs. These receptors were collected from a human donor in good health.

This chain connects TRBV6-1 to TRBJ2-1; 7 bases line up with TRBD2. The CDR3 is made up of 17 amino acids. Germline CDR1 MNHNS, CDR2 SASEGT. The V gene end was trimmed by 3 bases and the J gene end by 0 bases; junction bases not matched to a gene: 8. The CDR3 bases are TGTGCCAGCAGTGATCCCCCACTAGCGTACTCCTACAATGAGCAGTTCTTC. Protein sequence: CASSDPPLAYSYNEQFF.

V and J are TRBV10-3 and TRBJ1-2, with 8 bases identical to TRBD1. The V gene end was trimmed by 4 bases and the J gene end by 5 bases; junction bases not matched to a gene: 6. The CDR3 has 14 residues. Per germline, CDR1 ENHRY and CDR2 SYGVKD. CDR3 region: CAISGQGAFYGYTF. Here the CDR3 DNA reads TGTGCCATCAGTGGCCAGGGGGCTTTTTATGGCTACACCTTC.

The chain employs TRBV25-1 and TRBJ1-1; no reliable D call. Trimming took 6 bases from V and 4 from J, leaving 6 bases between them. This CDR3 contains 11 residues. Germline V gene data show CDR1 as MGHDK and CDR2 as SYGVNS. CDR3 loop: CASRGATEAFF. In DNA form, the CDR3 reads TGTGCCAGCAGGGGAGCCACTGAAGCTTTCTTT.

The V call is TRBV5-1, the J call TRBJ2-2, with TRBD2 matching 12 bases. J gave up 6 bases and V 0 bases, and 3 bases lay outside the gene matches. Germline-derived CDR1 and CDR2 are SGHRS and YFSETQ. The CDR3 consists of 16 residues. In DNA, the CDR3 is TGCGCCAGCAGCTTGGGACTAGCGGGAGTGGCCGGGGAGCTGTTTTTT. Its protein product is CASSLGLAGVAGELFF.

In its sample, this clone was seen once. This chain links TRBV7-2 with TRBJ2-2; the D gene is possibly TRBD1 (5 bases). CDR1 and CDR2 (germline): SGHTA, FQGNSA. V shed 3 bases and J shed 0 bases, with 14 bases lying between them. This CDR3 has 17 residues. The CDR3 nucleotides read TGTGCCAGCAGCTTTCCTCGGACATCCACGAACACCGGGGAGCTGTTTTTT. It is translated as CASSFPRTSTNTGELFF.

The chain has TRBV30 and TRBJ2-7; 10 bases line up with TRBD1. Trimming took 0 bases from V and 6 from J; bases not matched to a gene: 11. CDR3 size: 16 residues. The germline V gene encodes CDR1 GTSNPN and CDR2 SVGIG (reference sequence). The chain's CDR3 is CAWSVRPGQGSLEQYF. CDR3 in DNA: TGTGCCTGGAGTGTACGTCCGGGACAGGGGAGTCTCGAGCAGTACTTC.

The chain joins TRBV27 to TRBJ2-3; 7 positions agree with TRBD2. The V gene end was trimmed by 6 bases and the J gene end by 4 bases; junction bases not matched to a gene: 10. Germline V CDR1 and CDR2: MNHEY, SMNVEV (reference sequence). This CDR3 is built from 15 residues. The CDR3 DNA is TGTGCCAGCAGGGCTAGGTGGCGGGAGTCAGATACGCAGTATTTT. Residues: CASRARWRESDTQYF.

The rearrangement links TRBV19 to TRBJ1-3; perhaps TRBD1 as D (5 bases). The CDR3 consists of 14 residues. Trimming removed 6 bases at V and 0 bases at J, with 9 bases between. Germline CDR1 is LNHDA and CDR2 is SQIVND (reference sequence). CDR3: CASRDSFSGNTIYF. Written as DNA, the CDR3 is TGTGCCAGTAGAGACAGCTTCTCTGGAAACACCATATATTTT.

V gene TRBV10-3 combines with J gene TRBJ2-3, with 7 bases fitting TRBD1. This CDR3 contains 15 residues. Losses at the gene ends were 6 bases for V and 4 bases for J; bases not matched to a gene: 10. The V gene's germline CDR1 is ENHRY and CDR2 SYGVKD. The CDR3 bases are TGTGCCATCAGCGAGAAGGGACAGCAGGCAGATACGCAGTATTTT. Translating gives CAISEKGQQADTQYF.

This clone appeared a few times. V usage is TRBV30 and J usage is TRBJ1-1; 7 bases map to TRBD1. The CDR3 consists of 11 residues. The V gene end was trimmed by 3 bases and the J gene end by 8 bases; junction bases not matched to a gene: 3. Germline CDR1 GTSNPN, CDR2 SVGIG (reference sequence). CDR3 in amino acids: CAWSGGQEAFF. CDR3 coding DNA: TGTGCCTGGAGCGGGGGACAGGAAGCTTTCTTT.